This TCR beta chain was identified in a study of early T cells in non-severe SARS-CoV-2 infection. Study context: The authors sequenced bulk RNA from unsorted whole blood, leaving chains unpaired.

This CDR3 has 12 residues. Trimming pared 3 bases from V and 4 bases from J, leaving 3 bases between. CDR1 and CDR2 (germline): SGHVS, FNYEAQ. Study-wide results and limits: Matching results from VDJdb favored anti-spike CD8 responses, leaving private and CD4 specificities undetected.

Researchers tagged individual cDNA molecules with unique molecular identifiers. One entry per CDR3 protein results from TCRdb running MiXCR on the 5' RACE reads. The sample yields over 45,000 distinct CDR3 sequences, around 8.3% seen once. This clonotype appeared many times. Its antigen is not identified. This chain connects TRBV7-6 to TRBJ2-2, with unresolved D. This material consisted of whole blood, taken at baseline. This sequence originates from an adult who was a healthcare worker with PCR-confirmed SARS-CoV-2 infection or an uninfected control (not recorded which). For the CDR3, the DNA is TGTGCCAGCAGCTTTTCCACCGGGGAGCTGTTTTTT. As protein: CASSFSTGELFF.